These 19 T cell receptor beta chains originate from one sample sequenced in a study of response to subunit inactivated influenza vaccine. TCRdb ran MiXCR on the RT-PCR reads and lists one entry per CDR3 protein. The sample has approximately 680,000 distinct CDR3 sequences, about 15% seen once. The material was PBMCs from blood, obtained about 13 days after vaccination. The receptors were sampled from a middle-aged man who received an inactivated influenza vaccine.

The table lists this clonotype with many counts. The chain carries TRBV2 and TRBJ2-5; 12 bases match TRBD1. The CDR3 has 20 amino acids. The junction had 23 bases not matched to a gene; V was cut back by 6 bases and J by 6 bases. Germline CDR1 is SNHLY and CDR2 is FYNNEI. The CDR3: CASSPRVSGQGAGFRKTQYF. The DNA of the CDR3 is TGTGCCAGCAGCCCCCGGGTGTCGGGACAGGGGGCAGGATTTAGAAAGACCCAGTACTTC.

CDR3 sequence reads: CASSTATGQIYEQYF. Written as DNA, the CDR3 is TGTGCCAGCAGCACTGCTACGGGACAGATCTACGAGCAGTACTTC. The chain uses TRBV7-9 and TRBJ2-7; 7 bases agree with TRBD1. CDR3 size: 15 residues. Germline V CDR1 and CDR2: SEHNR, FQNEAQ (reference sequence). The junction had 10 bases not matched to a gene; V was cut back by 5 bases and J by 3 bases.

The sample holds a few counts of this clonotype. V is TRBV11-2 and J is TRBJ2-3, with 9 bases that match TRBD2. The CDR3 is 17 residues long. Per germline, CDR1 SGHAT and CDR2 FQNNGV. J was trimmed by 6 bases and V by 5 bases; bases with no gene match: 15. Written as DNA, the CDR3 is TGTGCCAGCAGCCCCCGGGGGAGCGGGGGGCACCGCGATACGCAGTATTTT. This encodes CASSPRGSGGHRDTQYF.

The sample holds many counts of this clonotype. The J gene is TRBJ1-5, the V gene TRBV20-1; the match to TRBD1 covers 9 bases. In germline, CDR1 is DFQATT, CDR2 SNEGSKA (reference sequence). V dropped 0 bases and J dropped 11; count of bases not matched to a gene: 14. This CDR3 contains 16 residues. CDR3 region: CSARDPRQGEDWTQHF. CDR3 coding DNA: TGCAGTGCTAGAGATCCTCGACAGGGGGAGGATTGGACCCAGCATTTT.

This clonotype showed up just a few times. The chain recombines TRBV11-1 with TRBJ1-1; 7 nucleotides align to TRBD1. Germline CDR1 is SGHAT and CDR2 is FQDESV (reference sequence). This CDR3 region has 16 residues. The junction had 8 bases not matched to a gene; V was cut back by 3 bases and J by 1 base. CDR3 bases: TGTGCCAGCAGCTTTAATCAAGACAGGGCGAACACTGAAGCTTTCTTT. It translates to CASSFNQDRANTEAFF.

This clonotype was seen more than once but under ten times. The rearrangement uses TRBV20-1 and TRBJ2-5, with 7 bases identical to TRBD1. The V gene end was trimmed by 6 bases and the J gene end by 5 bases; junction bases not matched to a gene: 9. The germline CDR1 and CDR2 sequences are DFQATT and SNEGSKA (reference sequence). CDR3 length equals 13 residues. CDR3 sequence (DNA): TGCAGTGCGGCGACAGGGATTAGTGAGACCCAGTACTTC. It specifies CSAATGISETQYF.

The table lists this clonotype with a few counts. The chain carries TRBV20-1 and TRBJ1-5, with D possibly TRBD1 on 5 matching bases. This CDR3 is built from 14 residues. V lost 6 bases and J lost 3, with 15 bases in between. Germline CDR1 and CDR2: DFQATT and SNEGSKA (reference sequence). The CDR3 DNA reads TGCAGTGCCAACTCGGGACTGAACAATCAGCCCCAGCATTTT. It specifies CSANSGLNNQPQHF.

Points on this clonotype: At one boundary the junction diverges from the germline segment, which might be a read error. The chain links TRBV20-1 to TRBJ1-5; the D gene is possibly TRBD1 (6 bases). The CDR3 has 18 residues. CDR1 DFQATT and CDR2 SNEGSKA come from the germline V gene (reference sequence). For the CDR3, the DNA is TGCTGTGCTAGATCCAAATGGGGGACATCTACGAGCAATCAGCCCCAGCATTTT. Protein sequence: CCARSKWGTSTSNQPQHF.

The rearrangement joins TRBV7-9 to TRBJ2-1; 7 nucleotides agree with TRBD2. The CDR3 is 16 amino acids. Germline CDR1 is SEHNR and CDR2 is FQNEAQ (reference sequence). Trimming removed 2 bases from V and 8 bases from J; junction bases left unmatched: 12. CDR3: CASSLQPGRETDEQFF. CDR3 DNA sequence: TGTGCCAGCAGCTTACAACCGGGGCGGGAGACCGATGAGCAGTTCTTC.

This clonotype was detected many times. The chain combines TRBV12-3 or TRBV12-4 with TRBJ2-1; D gene ambiguous. With 6 bases removed from V and 9 bases from J, the gap between germline ends came to 9 bases. This CDR3 contains 11 residues. The CDR3 bases are TGTGCCAGCAGCCGGCTAGGTGAGCAGTTCTTC. This codes for CASSRLGEQFF.

There are many counts of this clonotype. The chain combines TRBV29-1 with TRBJ1-1; D unclear. Deletions cut 7 bases from V and 1 base from J, with 7 bases between. The CDR3 length is 11 residues. Per the germline V gene, CDR1 is SQVTM and CDR2 is ANQGSEA. As DNA, the CDR3 is TGCAGCGGAGACAAGAACACTGAAGCTTTCTTT. Translating gives CSGDKNTEAFF.

This clonotype occurred a few times. The genes are TRBV7-2 and TRBJ2-5; D uncertain. Germline values: CDR1 SGHTA, CDR2 FQGNSA. The ends were cut back, 1 base at V and 5 bases at J, with 8 bases in the middle. This CDR3 has 13 amino acids. The CDR3 nucleotides read TGTGCCAGCAGCTTAGTCTCCTTGGAGACCCAGTACTTC. Its translation: CASSLVSLETQYF.

The V gene is TRBV7-9, the J gene TRBJ1-4; D is ambiguous. V was trimmed by 0 bases and J by 7 bases, leaving 12 bases between them. Looked up from germline, CDR1 is SEHNR and CDR2 is FQNEAQ (reference sequence). This CDR3 has 15 amino acids. CDR3 nucleotide sequence: TGTGCCAGCAGCTTAGCGCAGGCCCCCGGTGAAAAACTGTTTTTT. The encoded protein is CASSLAQAPGEKLFF.

This clonotype was detected a few times. The genes are TRBV7-2 and TRBJ2-1; maybe TRBD2 (5 bases). This CDR3 region has 17 residues. CDR1 is SGHTA and CDR2 is FQGNSA in the germline V gene. V was pared by 0 bases and J by 0 bases, with 12 bases between. The DNA of the CDR3 is TGTGCCAGCAGCTTAGCGGGAGCCCTAATCTCCTACAATGAGCAGTTCTTC. Translating gives CASSLAGALISYNEQFF.

Only a few counts were recorded for this clonotype. The chain is built from TRBV20-1 and TRBJ1-2; D is uncertain. The CDR3 extends over 12 amino acids. V was trimmed by 5 bases and J by 8 bases, leaving 15 bases between them. Per germline, CDR1 DFQATT and CDR2 SNEGSKA (reference sequence). The CDR3 region has the DNA TGCAGTGCTTTCCAACCCCCAGAAGGCTACACCTTC. It translates to CSAFQPPEGYTF.

This clonotype has only one observation. V usage is TRBV6-2 or TRBV6-3 and J usage is TRBJ2-2; possibly TRBD1 for D (6 bases). The CDR3 consists of 14 residues. Trimming pared 7 bases from V and 2 bases from J, leaving 11 bases between. CDR1 is MNHEY, CDR2 SVGEGT, per germline. CDR3 residues: CASKGRGNTGELFF. CDR3 coding DNA: TGTGCCAGCAAGGGCAGGGGAAACACCGGGGAGCTGTTTTTT.

The rearrangement joins TRBV4-2 to TRBJ2-3; 9 nucleotides agree with TRBD1. The CDR3 totals 15 residues. J was trimmed by 4 bases and V by 6 bases; bases with no gene match: 8. From germline, CDR1 is LGHNA and CDR2 YNFKEQ. CDR3 DNA sequence: TGTGCCAGCAGTCACGGACAGGGGAGGTCAGATACGCAGTATTTT. Its translation is CASSHGQGRSDTQYF.

This clonotype was observed many times. CDR3 coding DNA: TGCGCCAGCAGCCTCCGGACGGGCACAGATACGCAGTATTTT. Residues: CASSLRTGTDTQYF. The rearrangement joins TRBV5-1 to TRBJ2-3; no clear D gene. CDR1 SGHRS and CDR2 YFSETQ come from the germline V gene. The ends were cut back, 4 bases at V and 1 base at J, with 10 bases in the middle. The CDR3 runs 14 residues.

This clonotype turned up a few times. V is TRBV7-9 and J is TRBJ2-2; possibly TRBD1 for D (5 bases). Between the trimmed V and J ends, which lost 1 base and 6 bases, there was a span of 15 bases. Germline V gene sequence: CDR1 SEHNR, CDR2 FQNEAQ (reference sequence). The CDR3 runs 16 residues. The CDR3 bases are TGTGCCAGCAGCTTAGAGCCGGCCAGGGTACCCGGGGAGCTGTTTTTT. It codes for CASSLEPARVPGELFF.